This T cell receptor beta chain was obtained from a study of blood T cell repertoires in COVID-19. V gave up 3 bases and J gave up 4 bases; unmatched junction bases: 9. Germline V lookup: CDR1 SGHDN, CDR2 FVKESK. The CDR3 runs 16 residues. There are a few counts of this clone. This table comes from immunoSEQ multiplex PCR, and its TCRdb copy is limited to in-frame clones, with some not included. The sample yields under 250,000 clones, roughly 86% seen once. Material for sequencing was peripheral blood. This TCR was sampled from a woman of 80 years or more with COVID-19, enrolled during active disease. The chain joins TRBV14 to TRBJ1-2; 9 bases match TRBD1. CDR3: CASSQDRGNNFYGYTF. Written as DNA, the CDR3 is TGTGCCAGCAGCCAGGACAGGGGAAACAACTTCTATGGCTACACCTTC.